Shown below are 23 T cell receptor beta chains from a single sample sequenced in a study of CXCR3-negative and CXCR3-positive naive CD8 T cells. The TRB cDNA libraries were prepared by 5' RACE with UMI labels. TCRdb reanalyzed the 5' RACE reads and collapses them to one entry per CDR3 protein, without DNA. Its table lists 55,000 to 65,000 distinct CDR3 sequences. Sequences were obtained from naive CXCR3- CD8+ T cells from blood. This sample's subset: CD45RO-CCR7+CD27+CD95- naive CD8+ T cells lacking CXCR3 (TNR3-). The origin of the receptors is a human donor in good health. Some clones in this sample may be carry-over from other donors' samples.

This chain links TRBV3-1 with TRBJ1-2; TCRdb selects TRBD1, and the lack of DNA leaves this call unchecked. CDR1 is LGHDT, CDR2 YNNKEL, per germline (reference sequence). The CDR3 loop spans 14 amino acids. This CDR3 reads CASSHAGGGYGYTF.

The chain joins TRBV12-3 or TRBV12-4 to TRBJ2-7; the TCRdb call, TRBD1, lacks DNA for checking. The CDR3 consists of 15 residues. CDR3 residues: CASSLLTGPPYEQYF.

The genes are TRBV6-1 and TRBJ2-1; the D gene TCRdb calls, TRBD2, cannot be checked with no DNA. Germline CDR1 MNHNS, CDR2 SASEGT. The CDR3 runs to 14 residues. The CDR3 spells CASTQGGEHNEQFF.

The gene calls are TRBV29-1 and TRBJ2-3; TCRdb names TRBD2, which stays unverified in the absence of DNA. CDR3 length: 18 residues. Per germline, CDR1 SQVTM and CDR2 ANQGSEA. The CDR3 loop reads CSVEGHLAGLAEPDTQYF.

The chain employs TRBV4-3 and TRBJ2-1; TCRdb reports TRBD1, a call that lacks DNA to check it against. The germline CDR1 and CDR2 sequences are LGHNA and YSLEER. This CDR3 spans 17 amino acids. CDR3 sequence reads: CASSQEGVASPYNEQFF.

The rearrangement joins TRBV7-2 to TRBJ2-1; no DNA is available, so the TRBD1 call from TCRdb remains unchecked. The germline CDR1 and CDR2 sequences are SGHTA and FQGNSA. There are 15 residues in the CDR3. This CDR3 reads CASSFGISSYNEQFF.

V usage is TRBV27 and J usage is TRBJ2-7. The CDR3 runs to 15 residues. CDR1 is MNHEY and CDR2 is SMNVEV in the germline V gene (reference sequence). This CDR3 is CASSPTQTFRYEQYF.

The V gene is TRBV29-1, the J gene TRBJ1-2. Germline lookup yields CDR1 SQVTM and CDR2 ANQGSEA. This CDR3 is 11 amino acids long. The CDR3 protein is CSVGVDYGYTF. The full variable domain, completed using reference TRBV29-1 and TRBJ1-2, is SAVISQKPSRDICQRGTSLTIQCQVDSQVTMMFWYRQQPGQSLTLIATANQGSEATYESGFVIDKFPISRPNLTFSTLTVSNMSPEDSSIYLCSVGVDYGYTFGSGTRLTVV.

The chain uses TRBV5-1 and TRBJ2-3. Germline CDR1 is SGHRS and CDR2 is YFSETQ. The CDR3 runs 13 residues. CDR3 residues: CASSLAETDTQYF.

This chain links TRBV3-1 with TRBJ2-4; TCRdb names TRBD1, which stays unverified in the absence of DNA. The germline V gene encodes CDR1 LGHDT and CDR2 YNNKEL (reference sequence). CDR3 length: 17 amino acids. The CDR3 protein is CASSPSGEGATKNIQYF.

The rearrangement uses TRBV20-1 and TRBJ1-1. Germline V lookup: CDR1 DFQATT, CDR2 SNEGSKA (reference sequence). CDR3 length: 12 residues. This chain's CDR3 is CSAWAGNTEAFF.

The chain has TRBV28 and TRBJ2-7; without DNA, the TCRdb call of TRBD1 cannot be checked. This CDR3 has 14 amino acids. Germline CDR1 is MDHEN and CDR2 is SYDVKM. CDR3 loop: CASSSGTGLYEQYF.

CDR3 sequence reads: CSAELGGPSGANVLTF. The gene calls are TRBV20-1 and TRBJ2-6; the D call from TCRdb, TRBD1, cannot be confirmed without DNA. The CDR3 contains 16 residues. Germline loops: CDR1 DFQATT, CDR2 SNEGSKA (reference sequence).

This sequence joins TRBV14 and TRBJ2-3; checking the TCRdb D call of TRBD1 is not possible without DNA. The CDR3 covers 16 residues. CDR1 is SGHDN and CDR2 is FVKESK in the germline V gene. CDR3 protein: CASSQGFGTSTDTQYF.

The chain combines TRBV20-1 with TRBJ2-7; TCRdb lists TRBD1, though no DNA is available to test this call. Germline loops: CDR1 DFQATT, CDR2 SNEGSKA (reference sequence). The length of the CDR3 is 13 residues. CDR3 amino acids: CSAQGLGAYEQYF.

The genes are TRBV6-4 and TRBJ2-1. This CDR3 contains 13 residues. Germline CDR1 is MRHNA and CDR2 is SNTAGT. CDR3 residues: CASSDDTYNEQFF.

The rearrangement joins TRBV12-3 or TRBV12-4 to TRBJ1-5; TCRdb's D call of TRBD1 is untestable without DNA. The CDR3 covers 14 residues. The chain's CDR3 is CASSPGANNQPQHF.

The chain uses TRBV28 and TRBJ1-3; TCRdb returns TRBD1, unconfirmable since there is no DNA. The CDR3 is 14 amino acids. Germline V lookup: CDR1 MDHEN, CDR2 SYDVKM. The CDR3 reads CASSTGFSGNTIYF.

J is TRBJ1-2 and V is TRBV7-9; TCRdb's assignment of TRBD1 cannot be checked, as there is no DNA. The CDR3 length is 15 residues. In germline, CDR1 is SEHNR, CDR2 FQNEAQ (reference sequence). CDR3 protein: CASSRPGTGAYGYTF.

V gene TRBV28 combines with J gene TRBJ1-2; with no DNA, the TCRdb D assignment of TRBD1 cannot be verified. CDR1 is MDHEN and CDR2 is SYDVKM in the germline V gene. CDR3 length equals 15 residues. CDR3 region: CASSLQGTTNYGYTF.

This chain uses TRBV28 with TRBJ2-7; the D gene TCRdb calls, TRBD2, cannot be checked with no DNA. The CDR3 is made up of 14 amino acids. Germline V CDR1 and CDR2: MDHEN, SYDVKM. CDR3 sequence reads: CASSWRGRAYEQYF.

The J gene is TRBJ1-1, the V gene TRBV13; without DNA, the TCRdb call of TRBD1 cannot be checked. Germline V gene data show CDR1 as PRHDT and CDR2 as FYEKMQ (reference sequence). The CDR3 runs to 12 residues. The CDR3 is CASSPRDTEAFF.

The chain links TRBV19 to TRBJ2-1; without DNA, the TCRdb call of TRBD1 cannot be checked. The CDR3 is made up of 14 amino acids. Germline V gene lookup returns CDR1 LNHDA and CDR2 SQIVND (reference sequence). CDR3 in amino acids: CASSPRGANNEQFF.